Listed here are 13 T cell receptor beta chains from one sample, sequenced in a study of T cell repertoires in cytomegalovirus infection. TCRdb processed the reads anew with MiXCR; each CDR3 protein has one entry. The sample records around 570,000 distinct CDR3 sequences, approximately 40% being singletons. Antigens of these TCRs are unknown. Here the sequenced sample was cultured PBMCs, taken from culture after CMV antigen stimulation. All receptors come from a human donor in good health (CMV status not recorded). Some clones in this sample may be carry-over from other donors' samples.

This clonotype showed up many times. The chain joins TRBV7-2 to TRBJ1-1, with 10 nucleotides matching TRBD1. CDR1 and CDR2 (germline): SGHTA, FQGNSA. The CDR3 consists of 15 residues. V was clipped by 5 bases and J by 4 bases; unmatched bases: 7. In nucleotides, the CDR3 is TGTGCCAGCAGCATTCGGGACAGGGGAATCACTGAAGCTTTCTTT. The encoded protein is CASSIRDRGITEAFF.

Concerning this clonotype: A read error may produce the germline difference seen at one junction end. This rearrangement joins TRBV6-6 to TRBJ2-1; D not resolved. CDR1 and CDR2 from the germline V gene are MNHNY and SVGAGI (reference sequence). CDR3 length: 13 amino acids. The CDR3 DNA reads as TGTGCCAGCAGCTACTCGATGCTAGTAGAGCAGTTCTTC. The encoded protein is CASSYSMLVEQFF.

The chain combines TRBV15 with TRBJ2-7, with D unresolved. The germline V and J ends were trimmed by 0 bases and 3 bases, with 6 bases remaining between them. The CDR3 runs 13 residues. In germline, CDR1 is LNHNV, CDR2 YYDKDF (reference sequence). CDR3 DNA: TGTGCCACCAGCAGAGATCCGGGCTACGAGCAGTACTTC. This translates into CATSRDPGYEQYF.

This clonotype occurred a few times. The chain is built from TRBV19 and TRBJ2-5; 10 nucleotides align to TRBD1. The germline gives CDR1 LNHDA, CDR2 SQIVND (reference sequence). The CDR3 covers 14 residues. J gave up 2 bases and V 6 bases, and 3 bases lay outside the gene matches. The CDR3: CASSDRGPQETQYF. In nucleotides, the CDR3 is TGTGCCAGTAGCGACAGGGGGCCTCAAGAGACCCAGTACTTC.

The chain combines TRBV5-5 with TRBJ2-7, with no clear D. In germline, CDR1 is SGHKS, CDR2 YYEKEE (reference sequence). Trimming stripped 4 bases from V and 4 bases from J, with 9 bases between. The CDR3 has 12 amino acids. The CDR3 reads CASSPEVYEQYF. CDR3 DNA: TGTGCCAGCAGCCCAGAGGTGTACGAGCAGTACTTC.

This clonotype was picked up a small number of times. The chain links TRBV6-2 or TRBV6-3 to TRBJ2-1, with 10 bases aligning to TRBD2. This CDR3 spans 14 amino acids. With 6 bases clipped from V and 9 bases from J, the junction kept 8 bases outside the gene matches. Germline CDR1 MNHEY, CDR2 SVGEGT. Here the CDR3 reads CASSPSGSQGEQFF. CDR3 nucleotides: TGTGCCAGCAGCCCTAGCGGGAGCCAGGGTGAGCAGTTCTTC.

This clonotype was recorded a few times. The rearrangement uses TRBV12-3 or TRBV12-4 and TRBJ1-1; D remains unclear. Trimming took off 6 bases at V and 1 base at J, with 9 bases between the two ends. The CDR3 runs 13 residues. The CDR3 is CASSQQPNTEAFF. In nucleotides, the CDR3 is TGTGCCAGCAGCCAACAGCCGAACACTGAAGCTTTCTTT.

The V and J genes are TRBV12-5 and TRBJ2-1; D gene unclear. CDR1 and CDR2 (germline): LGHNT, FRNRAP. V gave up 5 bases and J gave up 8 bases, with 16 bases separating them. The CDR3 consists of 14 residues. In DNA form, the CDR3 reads TGTGCTAGTGGTCCTATGGGGTTTCGGGATGAGCAGTTCTTC. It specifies CASGPMGFRDEQFF.

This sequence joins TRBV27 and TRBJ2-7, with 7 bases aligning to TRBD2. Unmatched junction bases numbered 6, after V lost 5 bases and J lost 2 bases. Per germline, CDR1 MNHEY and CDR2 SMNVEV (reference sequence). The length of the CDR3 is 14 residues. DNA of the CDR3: TGTGCCAGCAGTATCGGGGGGACTGCCTACGAGCAGTACTTC. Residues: CASSIGGTAYEQYF.

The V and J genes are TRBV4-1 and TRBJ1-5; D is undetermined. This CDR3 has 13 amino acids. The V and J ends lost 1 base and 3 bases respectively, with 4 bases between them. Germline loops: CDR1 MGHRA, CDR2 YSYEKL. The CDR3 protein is CASSQGDNQPQHF. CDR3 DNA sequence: TGCGCCAGCAGCCAAGGGGACAATCAGCCCCAGCATTTT.

For the CDR3, the DNA is TGTGCCAGCGGGCGTTTTGACAAACCCTACGAGCAGTACTTC. Translated, it gives CASGRFDKPYEQYF. The rearrangement links TRBV6-2 or TRBV6-3 to TRBJ2-7; D gene ambiguous. The CDR3 is 14 residues long. The ends were cut back, 8 bases at V and 2 bases at J, with 16 bases in the middle. Germline CDR1 is MNHEY and CDR2 is SVGEGT.

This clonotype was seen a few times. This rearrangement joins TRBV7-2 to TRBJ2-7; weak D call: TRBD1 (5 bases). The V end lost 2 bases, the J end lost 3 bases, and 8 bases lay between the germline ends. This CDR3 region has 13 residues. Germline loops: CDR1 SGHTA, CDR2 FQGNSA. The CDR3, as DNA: TGTGCCAGCAGCTTACAGGGATACTACGAGCAGTACTTC. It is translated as CASSLQGYYEQYF.

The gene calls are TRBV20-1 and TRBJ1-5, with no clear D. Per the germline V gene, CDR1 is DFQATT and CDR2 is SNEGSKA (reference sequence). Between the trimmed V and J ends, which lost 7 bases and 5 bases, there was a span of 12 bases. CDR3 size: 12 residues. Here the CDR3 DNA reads TGCAGTGTCAGAAGGAAGGATCAGCCCCAGCATTTT. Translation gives CSVRRKDQPQHF.